Sequencing of this T cell receptor beta chain was carried out in a study of cytomegalovirus exposure and HLA in healthy donors. The PCR made use of 60 Vbeta and 13 Jbeta primers. TCRdb keeps only in-frame clones here, not all; method: immunoSEQ multiplex PCR. The sample lists roughly 150,000 clones; over 70% were seen once. V was trimmed by 5 bases and J by 10 bases, leaving 14 bases between them. CDR3 size: 11 residues. From germline, CDR1 is DFQATT and CDR2 SNEGSKA (reference sequence). The source of this sequence is a boy aged 2 to 9 in good health and CMV-seronegative. The genes are TRBV20-1 and TRBJ1-1, with D tentatively TRBD1 (6 bases). Sequences were obtained from PBMCs. The CDR3 DNA reads as TGCAGTGCTCTGGGGGCCTACAGAGCTTTCTTT. This translates into CSALGAYRAFF.